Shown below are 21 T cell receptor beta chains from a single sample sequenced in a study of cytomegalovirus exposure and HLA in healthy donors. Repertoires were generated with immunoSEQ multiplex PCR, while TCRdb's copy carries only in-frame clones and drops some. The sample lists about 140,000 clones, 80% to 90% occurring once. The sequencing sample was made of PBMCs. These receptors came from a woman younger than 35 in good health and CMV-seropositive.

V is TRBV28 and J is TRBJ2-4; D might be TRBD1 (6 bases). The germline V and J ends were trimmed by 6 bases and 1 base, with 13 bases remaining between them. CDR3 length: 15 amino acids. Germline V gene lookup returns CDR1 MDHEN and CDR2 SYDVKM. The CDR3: CASSGQSAAKNIQYF. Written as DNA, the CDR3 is TGTGCCAGCAGCGGACAGTCCGCTGCCAAAAACATTCAGTACTTC.

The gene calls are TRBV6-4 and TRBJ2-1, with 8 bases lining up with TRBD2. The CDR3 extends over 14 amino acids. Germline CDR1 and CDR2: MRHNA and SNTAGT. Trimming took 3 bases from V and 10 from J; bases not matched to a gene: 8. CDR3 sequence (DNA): TGTGCCAGCAGTGAGATGGCGGGGGGCTTGGAGCAGTTCTTC. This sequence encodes CASSEMAGGLEQFF.

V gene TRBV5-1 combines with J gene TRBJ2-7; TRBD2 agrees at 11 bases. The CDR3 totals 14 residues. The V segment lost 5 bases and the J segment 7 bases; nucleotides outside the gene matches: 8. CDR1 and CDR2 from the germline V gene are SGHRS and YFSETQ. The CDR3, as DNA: TGCGCCAGCAGTGAGGGACTAGCGGTTTTGGAGCAGTACTTC. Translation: CASSEGLAVLEQYF.

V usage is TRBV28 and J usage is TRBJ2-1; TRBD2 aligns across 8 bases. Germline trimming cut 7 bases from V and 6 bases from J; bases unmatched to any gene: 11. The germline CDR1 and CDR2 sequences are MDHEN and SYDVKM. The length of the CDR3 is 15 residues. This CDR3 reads CASNSLAENGNEQFF. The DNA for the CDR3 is TGTGCCAGCAACTCACTAGCGGAGAATGGCAATGAGCAGTTCTTC.

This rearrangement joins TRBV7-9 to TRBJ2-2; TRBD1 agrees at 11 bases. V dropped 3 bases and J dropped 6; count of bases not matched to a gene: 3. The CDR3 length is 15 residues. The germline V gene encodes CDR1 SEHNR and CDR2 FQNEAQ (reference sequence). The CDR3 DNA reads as TGTGCCAGCAGCTTGGGACAGGGGGTACCCGGGGAGCTGTTTTTT. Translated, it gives CASSLGQGVPGELFF.

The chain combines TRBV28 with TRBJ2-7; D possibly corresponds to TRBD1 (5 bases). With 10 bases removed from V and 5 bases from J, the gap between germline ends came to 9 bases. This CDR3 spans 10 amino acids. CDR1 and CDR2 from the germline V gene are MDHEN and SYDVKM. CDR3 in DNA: TGTGCCACCCACAGGAACGAGCAGTACTTC. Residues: CATHRNEQYF.

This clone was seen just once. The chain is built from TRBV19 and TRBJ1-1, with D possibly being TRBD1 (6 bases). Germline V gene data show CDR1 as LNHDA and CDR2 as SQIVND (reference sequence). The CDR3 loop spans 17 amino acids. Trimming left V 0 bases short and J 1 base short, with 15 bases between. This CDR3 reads CASSIDRVGRGNTEAFF. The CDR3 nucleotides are TGTGCCAGTAGTATAGATCGAGTTGGCAGGGGGAACACTGAAGCTTTCTTT. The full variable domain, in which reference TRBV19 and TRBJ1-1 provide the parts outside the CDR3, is DGGITQSPKYLFRKEGQNVTLSCEQNLNHDAMYWYRQDPGQGLRLIYYSQIVNDFQKGDIAEGYSVSREKKESFPLTVTSAQKNPTAFYLCASSIDRVGRGNTEAFFGQGTRLTVV.

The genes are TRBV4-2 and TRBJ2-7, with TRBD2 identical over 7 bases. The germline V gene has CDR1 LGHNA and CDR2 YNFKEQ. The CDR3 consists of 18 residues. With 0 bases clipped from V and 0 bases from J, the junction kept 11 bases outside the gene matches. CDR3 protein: CASSQEAVAGFSSYEQYF. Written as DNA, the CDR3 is TGTGCCAGCAGCCAAGAAGCAGTAGCGGGTTTTAGCTCCTACGAGCAGTACTTC.

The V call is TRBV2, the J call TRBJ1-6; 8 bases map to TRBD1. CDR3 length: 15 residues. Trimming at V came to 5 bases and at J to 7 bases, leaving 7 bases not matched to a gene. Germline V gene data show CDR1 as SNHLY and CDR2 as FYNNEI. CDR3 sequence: CASSPFGQGNSPLHF. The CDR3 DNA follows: TGTGCCAGCAGTCCTTTTGGACAGGGCAATTCACCCCTCCACTTT.

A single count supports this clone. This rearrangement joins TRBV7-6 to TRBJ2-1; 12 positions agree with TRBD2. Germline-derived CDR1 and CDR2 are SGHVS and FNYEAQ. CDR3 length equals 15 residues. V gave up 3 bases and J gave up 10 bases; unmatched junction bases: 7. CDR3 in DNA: TGTGCCAGCAGCTTCCCGACTAGCGGGGGAAGGGAGCAGTTCTTC. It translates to CASSFPTSGGREQFF.

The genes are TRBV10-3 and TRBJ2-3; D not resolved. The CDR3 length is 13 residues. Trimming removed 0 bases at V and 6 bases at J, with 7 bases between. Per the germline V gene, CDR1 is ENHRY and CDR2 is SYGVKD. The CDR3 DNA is TGTGCCATCAGTGAGTCGATTGAGGATACGCAGTATTTT. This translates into CAISESIEDTQYF.

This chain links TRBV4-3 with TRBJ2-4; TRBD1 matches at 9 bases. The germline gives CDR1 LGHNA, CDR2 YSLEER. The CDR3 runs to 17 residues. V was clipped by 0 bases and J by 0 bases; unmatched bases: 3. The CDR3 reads CASSQEEDRGAKNIQYF. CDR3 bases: TGCGCCAGCAGCCAAGAGGAGGACAGGGGAGCCAAAAACATTCAGTACTTC.

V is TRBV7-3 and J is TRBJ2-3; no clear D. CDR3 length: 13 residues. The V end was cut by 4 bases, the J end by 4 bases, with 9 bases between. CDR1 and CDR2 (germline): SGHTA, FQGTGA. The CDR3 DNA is TGTGCCAGCAGCTATGCCCGGGCAGATACGCAGTATTTT. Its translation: CASSYARADTQYF.

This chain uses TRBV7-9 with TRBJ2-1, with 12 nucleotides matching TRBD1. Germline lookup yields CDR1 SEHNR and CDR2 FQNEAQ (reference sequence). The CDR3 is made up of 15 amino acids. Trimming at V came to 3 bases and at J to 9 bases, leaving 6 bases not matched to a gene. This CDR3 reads CASSFSGTGGGEQFF. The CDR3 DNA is TGTGCCAGCAGCTTTTCGGGGACAGGGGGCGGTGAGCAGTTCTTC.

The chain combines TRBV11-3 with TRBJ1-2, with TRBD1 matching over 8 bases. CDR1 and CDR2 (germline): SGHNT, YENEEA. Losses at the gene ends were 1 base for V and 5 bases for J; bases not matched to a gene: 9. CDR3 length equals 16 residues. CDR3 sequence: CASSLAQQGGEYGYTF. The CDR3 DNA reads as TGTGCCAGCAGCTTAGCCCAACAGGGGGGGGAGTATGGCTACACCTTC.

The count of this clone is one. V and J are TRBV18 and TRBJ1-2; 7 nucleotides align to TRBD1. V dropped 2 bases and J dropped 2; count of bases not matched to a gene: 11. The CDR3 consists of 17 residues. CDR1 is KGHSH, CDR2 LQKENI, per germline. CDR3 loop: CASSPITEGAQNYGYTF. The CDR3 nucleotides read TGTGCCAGCTCACCAATAACAGAGGGGGCCCAGAACTATGGCTACACCTTC. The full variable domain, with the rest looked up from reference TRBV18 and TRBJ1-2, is NAGVMQNPRHLVRRRGQEARLRCSPMKGHSHVYWYRQLPEEGLKFMVYLQKENIIDESGMPKERFSAEFPKEGPSILRIQQVVRGDSAAYFCASSPITEGAQNYGYTFGSGTRLTVV.

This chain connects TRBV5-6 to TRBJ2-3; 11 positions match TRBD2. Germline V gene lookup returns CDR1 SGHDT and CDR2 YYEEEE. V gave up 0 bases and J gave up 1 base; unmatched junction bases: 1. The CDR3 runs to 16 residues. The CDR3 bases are TGTGCCAGCAGCTTGGTACTAGCGGGGGGCACAGATACGCAGTATTTT. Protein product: CASSLVLAGGTDTQYF.

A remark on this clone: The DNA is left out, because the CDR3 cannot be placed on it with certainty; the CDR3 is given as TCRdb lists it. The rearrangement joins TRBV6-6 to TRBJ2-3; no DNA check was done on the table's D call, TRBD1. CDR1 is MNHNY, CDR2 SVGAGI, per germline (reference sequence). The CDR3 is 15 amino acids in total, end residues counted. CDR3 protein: CASSTSGQLTDTQYF.

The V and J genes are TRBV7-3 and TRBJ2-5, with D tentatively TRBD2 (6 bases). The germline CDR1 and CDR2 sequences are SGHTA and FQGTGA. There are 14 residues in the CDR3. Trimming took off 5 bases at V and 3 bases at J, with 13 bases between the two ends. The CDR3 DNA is TGTGCCAGCAGCCCAATCGGGGAGGAAGAGACCCAGTACTTC. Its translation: CASSPIGEEETQYF. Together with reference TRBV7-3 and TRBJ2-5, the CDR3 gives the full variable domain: GAGVSQTPSNKVTEKGKYVELRCDPISGHTALYWYRQSLGQGPEFLIYFQGTGAADDSGLPNDRFFAVRPEGSVSTLKIQRTERGDSAVYLCASSPIGEEETQYFGPGTRLLVL.

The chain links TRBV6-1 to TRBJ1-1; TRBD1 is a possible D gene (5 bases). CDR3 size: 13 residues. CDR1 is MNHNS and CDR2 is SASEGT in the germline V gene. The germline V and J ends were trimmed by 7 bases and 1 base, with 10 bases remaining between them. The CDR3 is CASTMDTNTEAFF. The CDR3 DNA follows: TGTGCCAGCACCATGGACACGAACACTGAAGCTTTCTTT.

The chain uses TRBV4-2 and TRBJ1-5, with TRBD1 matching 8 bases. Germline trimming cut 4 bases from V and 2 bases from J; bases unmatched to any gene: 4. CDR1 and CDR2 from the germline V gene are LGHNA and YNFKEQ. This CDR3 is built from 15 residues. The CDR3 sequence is CASSRGQGGNQPQHF. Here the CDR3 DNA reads TGTGCCAGCAGCCGCGGACAGGGAGGCAATCAGCCCCAGCATTTT.